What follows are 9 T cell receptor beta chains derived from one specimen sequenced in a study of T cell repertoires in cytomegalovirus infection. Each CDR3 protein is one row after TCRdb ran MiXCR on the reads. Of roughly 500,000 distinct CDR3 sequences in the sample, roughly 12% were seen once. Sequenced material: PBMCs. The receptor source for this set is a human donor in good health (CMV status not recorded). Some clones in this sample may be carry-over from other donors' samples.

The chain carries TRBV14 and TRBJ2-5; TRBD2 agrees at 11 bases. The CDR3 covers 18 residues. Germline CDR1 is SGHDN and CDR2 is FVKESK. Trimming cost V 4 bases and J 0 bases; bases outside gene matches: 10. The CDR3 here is CASSPSPGLAEYQETQYF. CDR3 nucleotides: TGTGCCAGCAGCCCATCACCGGGACTAGCGGAGTACCAAGAGACCCAGTACTTC.

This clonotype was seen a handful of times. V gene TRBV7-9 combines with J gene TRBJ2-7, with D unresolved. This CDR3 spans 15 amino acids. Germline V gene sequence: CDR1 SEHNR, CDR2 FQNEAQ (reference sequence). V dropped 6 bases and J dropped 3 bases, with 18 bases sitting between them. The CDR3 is CASRSTLAPDYEQYF. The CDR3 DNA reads TGTGCCAGCAGGTCGACCCTCGCTCCCGACTACGAGCAGTACTTC.

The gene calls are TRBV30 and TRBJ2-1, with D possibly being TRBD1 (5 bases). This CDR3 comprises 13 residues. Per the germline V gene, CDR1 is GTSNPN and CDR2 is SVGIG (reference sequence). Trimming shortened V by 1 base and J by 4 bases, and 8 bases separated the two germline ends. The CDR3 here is CAWSEAGYNEQFF. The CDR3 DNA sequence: TGTGCCTGGAGTGAGGCAGGGTACAATGAGCAGTTCTTC.

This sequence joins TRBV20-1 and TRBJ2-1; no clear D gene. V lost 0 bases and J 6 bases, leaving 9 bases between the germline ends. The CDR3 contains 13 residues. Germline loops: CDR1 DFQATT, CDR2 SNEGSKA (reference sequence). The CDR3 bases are TGCAGTGCTAGAGATCCCCCGGGCAATGAGCAGTTCTTC. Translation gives CSARDPPGNEQFF.

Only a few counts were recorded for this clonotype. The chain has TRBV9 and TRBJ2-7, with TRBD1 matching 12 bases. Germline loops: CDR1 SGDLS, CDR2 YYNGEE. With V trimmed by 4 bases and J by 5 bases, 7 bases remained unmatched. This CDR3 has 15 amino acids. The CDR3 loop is CASSPRGQGAHEQYF. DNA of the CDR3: TGTGCCAGCAGCCCCCGGGGACAGGGGGCCCACGAGCAGTACTTC.

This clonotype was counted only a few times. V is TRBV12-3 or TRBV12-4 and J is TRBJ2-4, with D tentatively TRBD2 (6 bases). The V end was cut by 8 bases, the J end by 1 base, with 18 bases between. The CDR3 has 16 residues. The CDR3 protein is CASSFLGGAAKNIQYF. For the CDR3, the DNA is TGTGCCAGCTCCTTCCTCGGCGGGGCGGCCAAAAACATTCAGTACTTC.

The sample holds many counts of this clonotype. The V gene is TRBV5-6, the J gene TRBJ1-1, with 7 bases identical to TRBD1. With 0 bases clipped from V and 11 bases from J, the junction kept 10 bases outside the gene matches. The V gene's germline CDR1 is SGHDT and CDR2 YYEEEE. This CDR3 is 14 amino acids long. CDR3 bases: TGTGCCAGCAGCTTGGGGGCAACAGGGGTAGGGGCTTTCTTT. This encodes CASSLGATGVGAFF.

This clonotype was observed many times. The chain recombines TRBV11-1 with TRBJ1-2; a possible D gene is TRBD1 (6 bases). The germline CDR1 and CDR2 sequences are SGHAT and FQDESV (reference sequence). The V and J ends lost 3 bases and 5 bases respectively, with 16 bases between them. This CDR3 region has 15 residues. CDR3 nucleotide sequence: TGTGCCAGCAGCTTGACTCAACAGGGCACGTATGGCTACACCTTC. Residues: CASSLTQQGTYGYTF. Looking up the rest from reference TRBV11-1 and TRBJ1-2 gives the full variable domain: EAEVAQSPRYKITEKSQAVAFWCDPISGHATLYWYRQILGQGPELLVQFQDESVVDDSQLPKDRFSAERLKGVDSTLKIQPAELGDSAMYLCASSLTQQGTYGYTFGSGTRLTVV.

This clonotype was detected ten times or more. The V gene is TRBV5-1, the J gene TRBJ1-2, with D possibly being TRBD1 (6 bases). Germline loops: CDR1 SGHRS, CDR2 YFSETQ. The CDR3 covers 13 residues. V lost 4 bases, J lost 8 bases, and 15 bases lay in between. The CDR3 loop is CASSRNREDGYTF. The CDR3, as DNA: TGCGCCAGCAGCCGGAACAGGGAAGACGGCTACACCTTC.